The 4 T cell receptor beta chains presented below share a single source sample, sequenced in a study of T cell changes during pregnancy in multiple sclerosis. The assay was immunoSEQ multiplex PCR, and TCRdb's table has in-frame clones only and misses some. Of just over 55,000 clones listed, 85% to 95% were seen once; the top ten hold around 3.5%. The sample consisted of peripheral blood, taken after pregnancy. The receptors here all came from a female donor in good health, enrolled as a control in a pregnancy study.

V gene TRBV30 combines with J gene TRBJ1-1; D not resolved. The germline CDR1 and CDR2 sequences are GTSNPN and SVGIG (reference sequence). V lost 0 bases and J 2 bases, leaving 7 bases between the germline ends. The CDR3 is 13 amino acids. The CDR3 sequence: CAWSVQENTEAFF. The DNA of the CDR3 is TGTGCCTGGAGTGTCCAGGAAAACACTGAAGCTTTCTTT.

The V gene is TRBV10-3, the J gene TRBJ2-5; D might be TRBD1 (6 bases). This CDR3 has 15 amino acids. Germline-derived CDR1 and CDR2 are ENHRY and SYGVKD. Trimming took 7 bases from V and 5 from J, leaving 20 bases between them. The CDR3 DNA sequence: TGTGCCATCAATGGGGATAAAGGGGGTTCGGAGACCCAGTACTTC. Translated: CAINGDKGGSETQYF.

V and J are TRBV28 and TRBJ2-6, with a possible D match to TRBD2 (6 bases). Trimming cost V 2 bases and J 3 bases, with 14 bases left between them. This CDR3 spans 17 amino acids. Germline values: CDR1 MDHEN, CDR2 SYDVKM. The CDR3 DNA follows: TGTGCCAGCAGTTTAACCCCCGGAGGGTATGGGGCCAACGTCCTGACTTTC. Amino acids: CASSLTPGGYGANVLTF.

The chain combines TRBV7-9 with TRBJ2-3; TRBD2 matches 9 bases. Looked up from germline, CDR1 is SEHNR and CDR2 is FQNEAQ (reference sequence). The V segment lost 2 bases and the J segment 6 bases; nucleotides outside the gene matches: 6. The CDR3 has 15 amino acids. The CDR3 spells CASSLQRGARDTQYF. In DNA, the CDR3 is TGTGCCAGCAGCTTACAGCGGGGGGCAAGGGATACGCAGTATTTT. Looking up the rest from reference TRBV7-9 and TRBJ2-3 gives the full variable domain: DTGVSQNPRHKITKRGQNVTFRCDPISEHNRLYWYRQTLGQGPEFLTYFQNEAQLEKSRLLSDRFSAERPKGSFSTLEIQRTEQGDSAMYLCASSLQRGARDTQYFGPGTRLTVL.